One T cell receptor (beta chain) is described in this entry. This table comes from immunoSEQ multiplex PCR, and its TCRdb copy is limited to in-frame clones, with some not included. The table records some 330,000 clones, roughly nine tenths of them present only once. This entry belongs to a study of blood T cell repertoires in COVID-19. Germline V gives CDR1 SEHNR, CDR2 FQNEAQ (reference sequence). Trimming took off 5 bases at V and 3 bases at J, with 12 bases between the two ends. This CDR3 spans 14 amino acids. The sequencing sample was made of PBMCs or T cells enriched from blood (not recorded which). The chain carries TRBV7-9 and TRBJ2-3; a possible D gene is TRBD2 (5 bases). The sequence came from a woman aged 25 to 39 who had recovered from COVID-19. The CDR3: CASSATGKTDTQYF. CDR3 in DNA: TGTGCCAGCAGCGCGACGGGGAAGACAGATACGCAGTATTTT.